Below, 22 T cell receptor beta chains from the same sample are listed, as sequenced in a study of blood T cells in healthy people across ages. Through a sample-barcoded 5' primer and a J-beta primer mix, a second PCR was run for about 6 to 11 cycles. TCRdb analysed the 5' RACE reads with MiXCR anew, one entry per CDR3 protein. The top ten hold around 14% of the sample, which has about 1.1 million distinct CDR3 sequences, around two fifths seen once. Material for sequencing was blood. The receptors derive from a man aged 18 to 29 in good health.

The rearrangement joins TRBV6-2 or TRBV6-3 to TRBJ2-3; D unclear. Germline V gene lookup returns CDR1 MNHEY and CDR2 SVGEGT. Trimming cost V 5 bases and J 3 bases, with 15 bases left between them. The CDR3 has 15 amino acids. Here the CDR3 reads CASSAYPDITDTQYF. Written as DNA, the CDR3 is TGTGCCAGCAGTGCGTACCCCGACATTACAGATACGCAGTATTTT.

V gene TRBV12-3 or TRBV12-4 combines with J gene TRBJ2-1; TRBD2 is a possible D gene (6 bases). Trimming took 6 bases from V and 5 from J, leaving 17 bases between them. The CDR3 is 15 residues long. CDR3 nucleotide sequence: TGTGCCAGCAGCTTACGGGGGTTTACGGACAATGAGCAGTTCTTC. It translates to CASSLRGFTDNEQFF.

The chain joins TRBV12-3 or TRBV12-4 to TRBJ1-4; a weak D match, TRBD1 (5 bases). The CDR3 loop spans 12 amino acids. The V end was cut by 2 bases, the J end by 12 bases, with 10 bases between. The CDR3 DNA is TGTGCCAGCAGTTTATCAGGGATGGAACTGTTTTTT. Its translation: CASSLSGMELFF.

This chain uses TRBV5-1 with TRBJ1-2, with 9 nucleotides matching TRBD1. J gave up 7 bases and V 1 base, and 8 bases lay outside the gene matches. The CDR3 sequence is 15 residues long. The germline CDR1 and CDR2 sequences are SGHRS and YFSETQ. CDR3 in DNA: TGCGCCAGCAGCTTGCGGACAGGGGATTTAGGTGGCTACACCTTC. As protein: CASSLRTGDLGGYTF.

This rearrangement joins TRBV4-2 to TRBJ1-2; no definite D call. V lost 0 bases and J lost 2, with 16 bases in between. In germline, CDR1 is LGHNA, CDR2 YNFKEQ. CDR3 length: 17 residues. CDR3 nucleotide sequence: TGTGCCAGCAGCCAAGATTATTCTCGGAGGGCGAACTATGGCTACACCTTC. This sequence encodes CASSQDYSRRANYGYTF.

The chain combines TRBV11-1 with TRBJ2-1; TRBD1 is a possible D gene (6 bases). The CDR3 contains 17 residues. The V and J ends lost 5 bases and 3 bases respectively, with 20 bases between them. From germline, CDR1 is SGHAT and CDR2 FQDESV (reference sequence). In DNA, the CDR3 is TGTGCCAGCAGCCAACAAGCAGGGACAAGCAACTACAATGAGCAGTTCTTC. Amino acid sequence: CASSQQAGTSNYNEQFF.

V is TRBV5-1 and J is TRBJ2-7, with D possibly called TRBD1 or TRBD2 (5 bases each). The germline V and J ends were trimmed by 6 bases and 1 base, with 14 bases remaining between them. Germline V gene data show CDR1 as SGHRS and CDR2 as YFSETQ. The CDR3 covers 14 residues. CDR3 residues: CASNPGTDSYEQYF. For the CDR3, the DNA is TGCGCCAGCAACCCCGGGACGGATTCCTACGAGCAGTACTTC.

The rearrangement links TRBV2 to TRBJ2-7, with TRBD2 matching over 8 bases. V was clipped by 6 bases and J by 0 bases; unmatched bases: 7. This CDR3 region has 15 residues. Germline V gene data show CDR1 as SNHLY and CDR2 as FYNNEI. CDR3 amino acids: CASSAPGRVSYEQYF. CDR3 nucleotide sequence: TGTGCCAGCAGCGCCCCCGGGAGGGTCTCCTACGAGCAGTACTTC.

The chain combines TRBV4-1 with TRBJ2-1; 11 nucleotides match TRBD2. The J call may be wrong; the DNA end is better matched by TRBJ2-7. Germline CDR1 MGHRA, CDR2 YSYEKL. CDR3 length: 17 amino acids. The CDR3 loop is CASSQQLAGAVYNEQYF. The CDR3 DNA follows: TGCGCCAGCAGCCAACAACTAGCGGGGGCCGTCTACAATGAGCAGTACTTC.

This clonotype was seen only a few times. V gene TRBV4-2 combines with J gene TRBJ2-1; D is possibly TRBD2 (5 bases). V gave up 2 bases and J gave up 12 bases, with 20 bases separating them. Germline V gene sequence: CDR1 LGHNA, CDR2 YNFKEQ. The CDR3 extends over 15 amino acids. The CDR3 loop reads CASSQLRTDGRGQFF. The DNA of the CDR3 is TGTGCCAGCAGCCAACTCAGGACTGACGGACGAGGGCAGTTCTTC.

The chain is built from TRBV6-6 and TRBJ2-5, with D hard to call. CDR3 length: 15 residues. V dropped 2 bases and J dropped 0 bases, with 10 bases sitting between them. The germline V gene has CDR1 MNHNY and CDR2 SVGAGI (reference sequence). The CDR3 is CASSYAYEYQETQYF. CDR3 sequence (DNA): TGTGCCAGCAGTTACGCCTATGAGTACCAAGAGACCCAGTACTTC.

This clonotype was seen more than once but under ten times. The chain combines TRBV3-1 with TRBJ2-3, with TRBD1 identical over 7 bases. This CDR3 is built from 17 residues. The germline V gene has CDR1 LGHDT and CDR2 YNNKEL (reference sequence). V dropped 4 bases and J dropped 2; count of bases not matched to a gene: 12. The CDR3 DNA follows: TGTGCCAGCAGCCCCCGACAGGGCCTCGGATACACAGATACGCAGTATTTT. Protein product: CASSPRQGLGYTDTQYF.

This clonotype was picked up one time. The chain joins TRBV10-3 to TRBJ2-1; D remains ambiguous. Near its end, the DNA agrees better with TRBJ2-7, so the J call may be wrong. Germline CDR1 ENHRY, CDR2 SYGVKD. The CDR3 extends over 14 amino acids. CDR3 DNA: TGTGCCATCAGTTTCAGTGACGTACCCAATGAGCAGTACTTC. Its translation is CAISFSDVPNEQYF.

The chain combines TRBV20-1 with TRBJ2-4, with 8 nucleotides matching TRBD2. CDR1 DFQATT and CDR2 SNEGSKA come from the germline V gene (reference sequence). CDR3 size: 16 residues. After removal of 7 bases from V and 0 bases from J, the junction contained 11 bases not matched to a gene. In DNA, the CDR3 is TGCAGTGGGTCGGTAGCGGGGACCATAGCCAAAAACATTCAGTACTTC. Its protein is CSGSVAGTIAKNIQYF.

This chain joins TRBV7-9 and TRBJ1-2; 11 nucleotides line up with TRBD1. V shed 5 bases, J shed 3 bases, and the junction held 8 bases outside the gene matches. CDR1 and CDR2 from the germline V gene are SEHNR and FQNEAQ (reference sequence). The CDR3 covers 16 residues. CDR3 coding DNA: TGTGCCAGCAGCGCGGTGGGGGACAGGGGGGACTATGGCTACACCTTC. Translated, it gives CASSAVGDRGDYGYTF.

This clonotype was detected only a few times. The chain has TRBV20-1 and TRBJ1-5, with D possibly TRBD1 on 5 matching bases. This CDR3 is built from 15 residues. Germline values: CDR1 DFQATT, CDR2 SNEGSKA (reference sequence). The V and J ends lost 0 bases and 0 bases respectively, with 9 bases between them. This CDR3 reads CSARDRAGSNQPQHF. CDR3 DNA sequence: TGCAGTGCTAGAGACAGGGCGGGTAGCAATCAGCCCCAGCATTTT.

CDR3 DNA sequence: TGTGCCAGCAGTAGAACCCGGGGGGGGCCGAACACCGGGGAGCTGTTTTTT. This translates into CASSRTRGGPNTGELFF. V gene TRBV6-2 or TRBV6-3 combines with J gene TRBJ2-2; 8 bases are a match to TRBD2. The CDR3 covers 17 residues. V shed 5 bases and J 0 bases; nucleotides not matched to a gene: 8. Germline V lookup: CDR1 MNHEY, CDR2 SVGEGT.

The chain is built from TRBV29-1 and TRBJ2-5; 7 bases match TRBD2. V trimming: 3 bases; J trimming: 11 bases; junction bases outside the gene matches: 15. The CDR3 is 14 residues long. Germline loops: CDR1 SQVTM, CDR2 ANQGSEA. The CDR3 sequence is CSVDWATGGDEQYF. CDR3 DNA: TGCAGCGTTGATTGGGCAACTGGGGGGGATGAGCAGTACTTC. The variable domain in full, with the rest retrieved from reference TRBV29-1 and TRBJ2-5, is SAVISQKPSRDICQRGTSLTIQCQVDSQVTMMFWYRQQPGQSLTLIATANQGSEATYESGFVIDKFPISRPNLTFSTLTVSNMSPEDSSIYLCSVDWATGGDEQYFGPGTRLLVL.

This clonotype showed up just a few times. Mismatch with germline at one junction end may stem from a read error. The CDR3 DNA is TGCAGTCCTAGGGGAATGACAGATACGCAGTATTTT. Its protein product is CSPRGMTDTQYF. This chain connects TRBV20-1 to TRBJ2-3; a possible D gene is TRBD1 (5 bases). CDR1 is DFQATT and CDR2 is SNEGSKA in the germline V gene (reference sequence). This CDR3 comprises 12 residues.

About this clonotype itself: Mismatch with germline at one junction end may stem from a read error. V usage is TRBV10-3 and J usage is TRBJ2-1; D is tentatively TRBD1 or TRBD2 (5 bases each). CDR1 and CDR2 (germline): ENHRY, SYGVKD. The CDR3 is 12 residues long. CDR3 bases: TGTGCCGTCAGGTGGGGACACAATGAGCAGTTCTTC. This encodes CAVRWGHNEQFF.

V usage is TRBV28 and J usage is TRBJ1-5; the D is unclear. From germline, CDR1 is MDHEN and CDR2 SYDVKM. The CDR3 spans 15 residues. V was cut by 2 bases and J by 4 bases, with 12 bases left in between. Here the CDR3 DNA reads TGTGCCAGCAGTTTAGTGGTGCCGACAAATCAGCCCCAGCATTTT. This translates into CASSLVVPTNQPQHF.

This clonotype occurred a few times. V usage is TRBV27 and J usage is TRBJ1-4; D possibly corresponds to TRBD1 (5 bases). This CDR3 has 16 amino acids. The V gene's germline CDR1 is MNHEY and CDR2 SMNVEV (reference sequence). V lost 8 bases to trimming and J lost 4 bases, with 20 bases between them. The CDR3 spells CASAYTGAGNNEKLFF. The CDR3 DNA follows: TGTGCCAGCGCTTACACAGGCGCCGGGAATAATGAAAAACTGTTTTTT.